The clone carrying this TCR beta chain was picked up a small number of times. TCRdb reanalysed the RT-PCR reads using MiXCR and keeps one entry per CDR3 protein. The table records about 700,000 distinct CDR3 sequences, 11% to 15% of them present only once. CDR3 length: 15 amino acids. Trimming removed 1 base at V and 5 bases at J, with 14 bases between. Germline lookup yields CDR1 KGHDR and CDR2 SFDVKD. This chain links TRBV24-1 with TRBJ2-7, with D maybe TRBD2 (6 bases). The specimen was memory CD4+ T cells from blood. This TCR was sampled from a female donor in good health, serving as a healthy control. CDR3 nucleotides: TGTGCCACCAGTGATTTTGACGGGGGAATCGACGAGCAGTACTTC. It yields the protein CATSDFDGGIDEQYF.